This TCR beta chain came from a study of T cells in Graves' hyperthyroidism and ophthalmopathy. TCR beta CDR3 region amplification was performed from RNA transcripts. The HTBI primer set drove a first-round RT-PCR of the TCR CDR3. TCRdb recomputed calls from the multiplex PCR reads with MiXCR, one row per CDR3 protein. The sample has 150,000 or so distinct CDR3 sequences; about 9.4% are singletons. Per the germline V gene, CDR1 is SNHLY and CDR2 is FYNNEI. This CDR3 comprises 13 residues. V shed 6 bases, J shed 15 bases, and the junction held 8 bases outside the gene matches. Findings and caveats of the study: Blood also contained most expanded thyroid clonotypes above 0.001.

Remarks on this clonotype: Its antigen is unknown.

V and J are TRBV2 and TRBJ2-1; 13 bases match TRBD2. The sample comprised blood. This clonotype was sampled from a woman aged 18-29 years with Graves' hyperthyroidism that later progressed to Graves' ophthalmopathy. The CDR3 reads CASSPGLAGDPFF. The CDR3 bases are TGTGCCAGCAGCCCAGGACTAGCGGGAGATCCGTTCTTC.